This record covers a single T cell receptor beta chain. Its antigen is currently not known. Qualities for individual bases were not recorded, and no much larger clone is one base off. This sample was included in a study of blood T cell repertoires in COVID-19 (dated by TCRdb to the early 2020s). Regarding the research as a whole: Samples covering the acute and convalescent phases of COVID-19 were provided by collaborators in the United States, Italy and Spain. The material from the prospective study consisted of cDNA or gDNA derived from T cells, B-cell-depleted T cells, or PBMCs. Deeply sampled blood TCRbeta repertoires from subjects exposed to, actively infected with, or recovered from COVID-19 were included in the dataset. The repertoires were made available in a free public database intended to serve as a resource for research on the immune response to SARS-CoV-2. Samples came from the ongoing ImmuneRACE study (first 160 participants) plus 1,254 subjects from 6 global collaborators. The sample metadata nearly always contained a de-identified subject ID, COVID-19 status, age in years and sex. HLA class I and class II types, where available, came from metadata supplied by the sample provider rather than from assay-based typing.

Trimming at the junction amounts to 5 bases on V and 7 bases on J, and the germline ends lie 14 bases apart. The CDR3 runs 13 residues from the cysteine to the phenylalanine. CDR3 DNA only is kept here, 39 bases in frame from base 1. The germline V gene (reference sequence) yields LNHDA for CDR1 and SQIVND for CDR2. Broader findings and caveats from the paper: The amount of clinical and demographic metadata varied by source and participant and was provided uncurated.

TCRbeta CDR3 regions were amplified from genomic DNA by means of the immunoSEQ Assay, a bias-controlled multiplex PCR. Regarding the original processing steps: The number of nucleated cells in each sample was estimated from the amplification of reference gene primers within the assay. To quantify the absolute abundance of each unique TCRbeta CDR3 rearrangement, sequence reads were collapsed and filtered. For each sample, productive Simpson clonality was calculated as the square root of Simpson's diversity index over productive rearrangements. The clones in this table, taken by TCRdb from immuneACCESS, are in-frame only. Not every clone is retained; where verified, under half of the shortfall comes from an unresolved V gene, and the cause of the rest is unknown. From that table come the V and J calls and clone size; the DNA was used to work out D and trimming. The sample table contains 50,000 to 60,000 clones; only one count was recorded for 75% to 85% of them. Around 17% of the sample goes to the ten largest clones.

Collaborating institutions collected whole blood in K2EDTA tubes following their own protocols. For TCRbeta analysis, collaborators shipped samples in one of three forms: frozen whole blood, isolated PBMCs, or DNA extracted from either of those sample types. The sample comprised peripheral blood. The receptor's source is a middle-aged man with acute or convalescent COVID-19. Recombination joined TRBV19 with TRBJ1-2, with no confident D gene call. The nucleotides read TGTGCCAGTAGTCCGAGGGAGGTCGGTGGCTACACCTTC. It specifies CASSPREVGGYTF.